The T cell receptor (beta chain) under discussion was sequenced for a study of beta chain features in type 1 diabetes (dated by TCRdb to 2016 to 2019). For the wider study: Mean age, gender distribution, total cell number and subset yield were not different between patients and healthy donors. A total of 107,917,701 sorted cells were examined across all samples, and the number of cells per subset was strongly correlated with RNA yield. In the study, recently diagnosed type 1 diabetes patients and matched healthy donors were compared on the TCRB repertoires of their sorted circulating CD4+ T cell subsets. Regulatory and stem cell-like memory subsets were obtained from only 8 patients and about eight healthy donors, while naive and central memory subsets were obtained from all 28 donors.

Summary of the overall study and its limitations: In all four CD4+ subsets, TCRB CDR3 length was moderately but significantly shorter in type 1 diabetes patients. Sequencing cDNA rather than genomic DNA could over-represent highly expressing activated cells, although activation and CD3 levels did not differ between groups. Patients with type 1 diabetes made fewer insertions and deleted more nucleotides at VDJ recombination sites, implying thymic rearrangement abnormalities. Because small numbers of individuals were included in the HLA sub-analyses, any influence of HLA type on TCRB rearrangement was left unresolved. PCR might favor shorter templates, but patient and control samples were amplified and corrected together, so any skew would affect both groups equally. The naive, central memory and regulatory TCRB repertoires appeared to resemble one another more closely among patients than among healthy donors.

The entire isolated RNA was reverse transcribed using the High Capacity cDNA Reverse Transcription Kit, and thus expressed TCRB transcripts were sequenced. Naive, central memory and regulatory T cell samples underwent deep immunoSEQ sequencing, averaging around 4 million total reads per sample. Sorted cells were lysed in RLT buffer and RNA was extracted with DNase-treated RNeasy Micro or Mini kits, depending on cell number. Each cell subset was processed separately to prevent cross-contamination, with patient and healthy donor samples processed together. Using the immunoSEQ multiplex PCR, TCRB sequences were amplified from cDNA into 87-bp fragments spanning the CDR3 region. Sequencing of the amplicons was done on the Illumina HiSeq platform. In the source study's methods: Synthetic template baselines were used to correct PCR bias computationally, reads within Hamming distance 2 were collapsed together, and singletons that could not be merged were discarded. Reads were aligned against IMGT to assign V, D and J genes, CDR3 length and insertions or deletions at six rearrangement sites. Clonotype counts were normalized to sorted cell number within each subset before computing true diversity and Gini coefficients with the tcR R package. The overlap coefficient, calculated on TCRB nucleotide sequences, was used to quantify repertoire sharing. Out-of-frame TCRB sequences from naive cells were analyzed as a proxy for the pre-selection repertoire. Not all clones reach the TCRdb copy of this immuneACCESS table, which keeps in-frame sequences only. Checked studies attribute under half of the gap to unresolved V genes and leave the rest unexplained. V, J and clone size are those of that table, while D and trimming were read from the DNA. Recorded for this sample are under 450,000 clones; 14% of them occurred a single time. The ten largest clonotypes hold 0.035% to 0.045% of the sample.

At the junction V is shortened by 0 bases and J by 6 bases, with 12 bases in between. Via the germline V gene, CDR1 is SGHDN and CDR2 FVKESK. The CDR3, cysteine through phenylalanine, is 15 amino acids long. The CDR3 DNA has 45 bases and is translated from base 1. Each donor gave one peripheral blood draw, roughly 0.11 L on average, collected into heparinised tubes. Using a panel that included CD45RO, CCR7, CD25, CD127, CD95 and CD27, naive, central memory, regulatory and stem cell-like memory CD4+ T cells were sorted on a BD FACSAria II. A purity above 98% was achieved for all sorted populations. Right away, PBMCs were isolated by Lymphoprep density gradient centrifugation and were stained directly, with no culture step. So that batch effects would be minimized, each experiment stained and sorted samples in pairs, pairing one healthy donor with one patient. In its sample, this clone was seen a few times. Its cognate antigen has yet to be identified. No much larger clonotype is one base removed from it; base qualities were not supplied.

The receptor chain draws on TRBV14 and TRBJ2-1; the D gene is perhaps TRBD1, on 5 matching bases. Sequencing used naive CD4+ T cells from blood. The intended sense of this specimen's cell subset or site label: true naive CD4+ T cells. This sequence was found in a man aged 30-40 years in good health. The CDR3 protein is CASSQEQARVNEQFF. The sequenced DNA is TGTGCCAGCAGCCAAGAACAGGCAAGAGTCAATGAGCAGTTCTTC. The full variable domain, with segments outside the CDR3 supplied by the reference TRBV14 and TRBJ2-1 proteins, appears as EAGVTQFPSHSVIEKGQTVTLRCDPISGHDNLYWYRRVMGKEIKFLLHFVKESKQDESGMPNNRFLAERTGGTYSTLKVQPAELEDSGVYFCASSQEQARVNEQFFGPGTRLTVL.